Below are 28 T cell receptor beta chains sequenced from a single sample in a study of blood T cell repertoires in COVID-19. Some clones are missing from TCRdb's copy, which holds only in-frame ones; the method was immunoSEQ multiplex PCR. Here the sample spans approximately 250,000 clones, 90% being singletons. Material: PBMCs or T cells enriched from blood (not recorded which). The receptors here all came from a woman aged 30 to 39 with acute COVID-19.

The J gene is TRBJ2-3, the V gene TRBV2, with 7 bases lining up with TRBD2. This CDR3 has 16 amino acids. V was pared by 0 bases and J by 3 bases, with 6 bases of the junction left unmatched. Per the germline V gene, CDR1 is SNHLY and CDR2 is FYNNEI. CDR3 nucleotide sequence: TGTGCCAGCAGTGAAGCTGCGGGAGTGACTACAGATACGCAGTATTTT. Translating gives CASSEAAGVTTDTQYF. The full variable domain, rest sourced from reference TRBV2 and TRBJ2-3, is EPEVTQTPSHQVTQMGQEVILRCVPISNHLYFYWYRQILGQKVEFLVSFYNNEISEKSEIFDDQFSVERPDGSNFTLKIRSTKLEDSAMYFCASSEAAGVTTDTQYFGPGTRLTVL.

The chain uses TRBV7-2 and TRBJ2-7; 12 bases map to TRBD2. Germline V gives CDR1 SGHTA, CDR2 FQGNSA. The CDR3 extends over 16 amino acids. The V segment lost 5 bases and the J segment 5 bases; nucleotides outside the gene matches: 10. The CDR3 DNA sequence: TGTGCCAGCAGCCTTCTAAACCTAGCGGGAGGGCACGAGCAGTACTTC. Its translation: CASSLLNLAGGHEQYF.

This chain uses TRBV28 with TRBJ2-7, with D possibly being TRBD1 (6 bases). The germline V and J ends were trimmed by 10 bases and 3 bases, with 19 bases remaining between them. The CDR3 has 14 residues. Looked up from germline, CDR1 is MDHEN and CDR2 is SYDVKM. The CDR3 DNA reads as TGTGCCACCGAGGGCAGGGGTTCACACTACGAGCAGTACTTC. It codes for CATEGRGSHYEQYF.

The rearrangement uses TRBV2 and TRBJ2-4; D remains ambiguous. Looked up from germline, CDR1 is SNHLY and CDR2 is FYNNEI. The germline V and J ends were trimmed by 2 bases and 0 bases, with 8 bases remaining between them. The CDR3 loop spans 15 amino acids. The CDR3 DNA is TGTGCCAGCAGTGAAACTACATTAGCCAAAAACATTCAGTACTTC. This gives the protein CASSETTLAKNIQYF. Together with reference TRBV2 and TRBJ2-4, the CDR3 gives the full variable domain: EPEVTQTPSHQVTQMGQEVILRCVPISNHLYFYWYRQILGQKVEFLVSFYNNEISEKSEIFDDQFSVERPDGSNFTLKIRSTKLEDSAMYFCASSETTLAKNIQYFGAGTRLSVL.

The chain couples TRBV6-5 to TRBJ1-2; D gene ambiguous. CDR1 is MNHEY and CDR2 is SVGAGI in the germline V gene. Trimming cost V 6 bases and J 1 base, with 6 bases left between them. The CDR3 runs 12 residues. CDR3: CASRSFNYGYTF. CDR3 bases: TGTGCCAGCAGGTCTTTTAACTATGGCTACACCTTC.

The chain is built from TRBV7-6 and TRBJ1-1, with D possibly TRBD1 on 6 matching bases. This CDR3 comprises 17 residues. With 2 bases removed from V and 1 base from J, the gap between germline ends came to 17 bases. CDR1 is SGHVS and CDR2 is FNYEAQ in the germline V gene. CDR3 amino acids: CASSLPAPGTPNTEAFF. Here the CDR3 DNA reads TGTGCCAGCAGCTTACCGGCACCCGGGACACCGAACACTGAAGCTTTCTTT.

The gene calls are TRBV7-2 and TRBJ1-2; a possible D gene is TRBD1 (6 bases). Trimming cost V 6 bases and J 7 bases, with 21 bases left between them. The CDR3 is 15 residues long. CDR1 is SGHTA, CDR2 FQGNSA, per germline. Written as DNA, the CDR3 is TGTGCCAGCAGGCCCGCCGGGGGGCGCGTAAGTGGCTACACCTTC. The encoded protein is CASRPAGGRVSGYTF.

V is TRBV21-1 and J is TRBJ2-7; the table's D call, TRBD1, has no DNA check behind it. TRBV21-1 is labeled a pseudogene. The CDR3 runs 19 residues. The CDR3 spells CANSNPESPGQGLSYEQYF. In nucleotides, the CDR3 is TGTGCCAACAGCAATCCTGAAAGCCCGGGACAGGGACTCTCCTACGAGCAGTACTTC.

The chain carries TRBV7-2 and TRBJ2-7; perhaps TRBD1 as D (5 bases). Between the trimmed V and J ends, which lost 0 bases and 0 bases, there was a span of 9 bases. Germline CDR1 and CDR2: SGHTA and FQGNSA. The CDR3 is 15 residues long. The CDR3 DNA sequence: TGTGCCAGCAGCTTAGCGGCAGGGCGCTCCTACGAGCAGTACTTC. Residues: CASSLAAGRSYEQYF.

V and J are TRBV9 and TRBJ2-3, with D maybe TRBD2 (6 bases). This CDR3 contains 15 residues. Germline CDR1 reads SGDLS; CDR2 reads YYNGEE. With 4 bases removed from V and 1 base from J, the gap between germline ends came to 13 bases. For the CDR3, the DNA is TGTGCCAGCAGCTGGTCCGGGGAGGGCACAGATACGCAGTATTTT. The encoded protein is CASSWSGEGTDTQYF.

The rearrangement links TRBV19 to TRBJ1-5; 8 bases line up with TRBD1. Germline V gene data show CDR1 as LNHDA and CDR2 as SQIVND (reference sequence). CDR3 length: 14 amino acids. The V and J ends lost 6 bases and 2 bases, in that order; junction bases with no gene match: 3. The DNA of the CDR3 is TGTGCCAGTAGGTCGACAGGGGGCAATCAGCCCCAGCATTTT. It encodes CASRSTGGNQPQHF.

The J gene is TRBJ2-7, the V gene TRBV7-2, with TRBD2 identical over 7 bases. Germline CDR1 is SGHTA and CDR2 is FQGNSA. The CDR3 is 13 residues long. Losses at the gene ends were 5 bases for V and 6 bases for J; bases not matched to a gene: 7. In nucleotides, the CDR3 is TGTGCCAGCAGCAGATCCGGGGAGGGCGAGCAGTACTTC. This gives the protein CASSRSGEGEQYF.

The chain joins TRBV2 to TRBJ2-2, with TRBD1 matching over 8 bases. Trimming at V came to 5 bases and at J to 1 base, leaving 3 bases not matched to a gene. Germline CDR1 and CDR2: SNHLY and FYNNEI. CDR3 size: 15 residues. This CDR3 reads CASSRQGRNTGELFF. The CDR3, as DNA: TGTGCCAGCAGTCGACAGGGGAGGAACACCGGGGAGCTGTTTTTT.

The CDR3 bases are TGTGCCAGTTTACAGGACAGGGGACGCAATCAGCCCCAGCATTTT. As protein: CASLQDRGRNQPQHF. The chain links TRBV19 to TRBJ1-5, with 9 bases identical to TRBD1. This CDR3 comprises 15 residues. The junction had 7 bases not matched to a gene; V was cut back by 8 bases and J by 2 bases. Germline V gene sequence: CDR1 LNHDA, CDR2 SQIVND (reference sequence).

The table lists this clone with a few counts. The CDR3 DNA reads TGTGCCAGCAGTTTCAAGCCAGATACGCAGTATTTT. Translation gives CASSFKPDTQYF. The chain couples TRBV6-6 to TRBJ2-3; D is ambiguous. Trimming removed 4 bases at V and 4 bases at J, with 6 bases between. The V gene's germline CDR1 is MNHNY and CDR2 SVGAGI (reference sequence). The CDR3 is 12 residues long.

The V call is TRBV7-8, the J call TRBJ2-1, with a weak D call TRBD2 (5 bases). The V end lost 0 bases, the J end lost 3 bases, and 9 bases lay between the germline ends. CDR1 is SGHVS and CDR2 is FQNEAQ in the germline V gene. CDR3 size: 15 residues. The CDR3 DNA reads as TGTGCCAGCAGCTTAGCGGGAGCCCGCTACAATGAGCAGTTCTTC. Translation gives CASSLAGARYNEQFF. The full variable domain, completed using reference TRBV7-8 and TRBJ2-1, is GAGVSQSPRYKVAKRGQDVALRCDPISGHVSLFWYQQALGQGPEFLTYFQNEAQLDKSGLPSDRFFAERPEGSVSTLKIQRTQQEDSAVYLCASSLAGARYNEQFFGPGTRLTVL.

This chain joins TRBV6-1 and TRBJ2-7; D not resolved. V was clipped by 3 bases and J by 0 bases, with 9 bases between them. Germline V lookup: CDR1 MNHNS, CDR2 SASEGT. The CDR3 is made up of 14 amino acids. The CDR3 loop reads CASSDTSVSYEQYF. Here the CDR3 DNA reads TGTGCCAGCAGTGATACCAGCGTCTCCTACGAGCAGTACTTC.

The CDR3 here is CASSDAGEGAFF. The CDR3 region has the DNA TGTGCCAGCAGCGACGCGGGGGAGGGAGCTTTCTTT. The chain uses TRBV13 and TRBJ1-1, with a possible D match to TRBD1 (5 bases). V lost 5 bases and J 10 bases, leaving 14 bases between the germline ends. The CDR3 runs to 12 residues. Germline CDR1 and CDR2: PRHDT and FYEKMQ (reference sequence).

This chain uses TRBV10-3 with TRBJ1-1, with D perhaps matching TRBD1 (5 bases). This CDR3 has 14 residues. CDR1 ENHRY and CDR2 SYGVKD come from the germline V gene. The V end lost 2 bases, the J end lost 5 bases, and 12 bases lay between the germline ends. The CDR3 DNA sequence: TGTGCCATCAGTGAGCAGCGGGGCGGGACTGAAGCTTTCTTT. Encoded protein: CAISEQRGGTEAFF.

The chain is built from TRBV5-5 and TRBJ2-3; D is unresolved. The germline V gene has CDR1 SGHKS and CDR2 YYEKEE (reference sequence). Between the trimmed V and J ends, which lost 1 base and 5 bases, there was a span of 14 bases. CDR3 length: 15 residues. The CDR3: CASSLSGLSQDTQYF. The CDR3 DNA is TGTGCCAGCAGCTTGTCGGGTCTATCGCAAGATACGCAGTATTTT.

This chain joins TRBV19 and TRBJ1-1; D perhaps matches TRBD1 (5 bases). Germline lookup yields CDR1 LNHDA and CDR2 SQIVND (reference sequence). Trimming shortened V by 7 bases and J by 4 bases, and 13 bases separated the two germline ends. The CDR3 is 13 residues long. The CDR3 DNA sequence: TGTGCCAGTACTGATCTGGGGGGCACTGAAGCTTTCTTT. This gives the protein CASTDLGGTEAFF.

A note on this clone: Other DNA sequences from this sample encode an identical CDR3 as well. The rearrangement uses TRBV29-1 and TRBJ1-2; 12 bases match TRBD1. The CDR3 is made up of 15 amino acids. Germline CDR1 reads SQVTM; CDR2 reads ANQGSEA. Trimming removed 4 bases from V and 4 bases from J; junction bases left unmatched: 7. The CDR3 loop is CSVGGGTGGIYGYTF. DNA of the CDR3: TGCAGCGTTGGGGGGGGGACAGGGGGCATCTATGGCTACACCTTC.

The gene calls are TRBV10-3 and TRBJ2-7; TRBD1 matches 7 bases. V was clipped by 2 bases and J by 0 bases; unmatched bases: 4. This CDR3 is built from 15 residues. CDR1 is ENHRY and CDR2 is SYGVKD in the germline V gene. Here the CDR3 DNA reads TGTGCCATCAGTGAGGGACAGGATATCTCCTACGAGCAGTACTTC. Amino acids: CAISEGQDISYEQYF.

The rearrangement links TRBV18 to TRBJ2-3; 9 bases are a match to TRBD1. The CDR3 runs 18 residues. CDR1 KGHSH and CDR2 LQKENI come from the germline V gene. Trimming removed 0 bases from V and 4 bases from J; junction bases left unmatched: 11. This chain's CDR3 is CASSPPTSRTGAADTQYF. CDR3 nucleotides: TGTGCCAGCTCACCACCCACGTCCAGGACAGGGGCGGCAGATACGCAGTATTTT. The variable domain in full, with the rest retrieved from reference TRBV18 and TRBJ2-3, is NAGVMQNPRHLVRRRGQEARLRCSPMKGHSHVYWYRQLPEEGLKFMVYLQKENIIDESGMPKERFSAEFPKEGPSILRIQQVVRGDSAAYFCASSPPTSRTGAADTQYFGPGTRLTVL.

The genes are TRBV2 and TRBJ1-1, with D uncertain. V was pared by 2 bases and J by 1 base, with 5 bases between. This CDR3 contains 13 residues. Looked up from germline, CDR1 is SNHLY and CDR2 is FYNNEI. The DNA of the CDR3 is TGTGCCAGCAGTGAACCATCGAACACTGAAGCTTTCTTT. Amino acid sequence: CASSEPSNTEAFF.

This clone is a singleton in its sample. The rearrangement uses TRBV4-3 and TRBJ1-5; D possibly corresponds to TRBD1 (6 bases). CDR1 is LGHNA and CDR2 is YSLEER in the germline V gene. V shed 0 bases and J shed 2 bases, with 11 bases lying between them. There are 16 residues in the CDR3. In DNA, the CDR3 is TGCGCCAGCAGCCAAGATTTAGGGGGACGCAATCAGCCCCAGCATTTT. Its translation: CASSQDLGGRNQPQHF.

V is TRBV10-3 and J is TRBJ1-6; 9 positions agree with TRBD1. The CDR3 is 15 residues long. Germline V gives CDR1 ENHRY, CDR2 SYGVKD. V shed 2 bases, J shed 7 bases, and the junction held 3 bases outside the gene matches. The CDR3 DNA reads as TGTGCCATCAGTGAGGGACAGGGGACAAATTCACCCCTCCACTTT. Amino acid sequence: CAISEGQGTNSPLHF.

The rearrangement uses TRBV25-1 and TRBJ1-1; 7 nucleotides agree with TRBD1. V trimming: 0 bases; J trimming: 11 bases; junction bases outside the gene matches: 9. The CDR3 spans 14 residues. CDR1 MGHDK and CDR2 SYGVNS come from the germline V gene. The DNA of the CDR3 is TGTGCCAGCAGTGAATATATTCTCGAGGGGGCGGCTTTCTTT. Protein product: CASSEYILEGAAFF.